The 23 T cell receptor beta chains below come from one sample, sequenced in a study of T cell repertoires in cytomegalovirus infection. TCRdb reanalysed the reads using MiXCR and keeps one entry per CDR3 protein. The sample holds roughly 150,000 distinct CDR3 sequences; more than 25% are singletons and the top ten take 45% to 60%. For these TCRs, the target antigens are not known. Here the sequenced sample was CD8+ T cells from cultured PBMCs, taken from culture after CMV antigen stimulation. These receptors originate from a human donor in good health (CMV status not recorded). Some clones in this sample may be carry-over from other donors' samples.

This clonotype came up many times. V usage is TRBV7-2 and J usage is TRBJ1-1; no definite D call. This CDR3 comprises 15 residues. Germline V gives CDR1 SGHTA, CDR2 FQGNSA. The ends were cut back, 1 base at V and 0 bases at J, with 9 bases in the middle. The CDR3 reads CASSLGPGLNTEAFF. The CDR3 DNA reads as TGTGCCAGCAGCTTAGGCCCGGGTTTGAACACTGAAGCTTTCTTT.

This clonotype was observed a handful of times. The V gene is TRBV6-2 or TRBV6-3, the J gene TRBJ2-7, with D perhaps TRBD1 (7 bases). Trimming removed 2 bases at V and 3 bases at J, with 14 bases between. CDR1 MNHEY and CDR2 SVGEGT come from the germline V gene. The CDR3 spans 15 residues. CDR3 amino acids: CASSYGGTADYEQYF. The DNA of the CDR3 is TGTGCCAGCAGTTACGGCGGGACAGCAGACTACGAGCAGTACTTC.

This chain joins TRBV27 and TRBJ2-7, with 8 bases matching TRBD2. V shed 8 bases and J 0 bases; nucleotides not matched to a gene: 12. Germline-derived CDR1 and CDR2 are MNHEY and SMNVEV (reference sequence). The length of the CDR3 is 16 residues. The CDR3, as DNA: TGTGCCAGCGGTAGCGGGGCCTCTCTGGGCTCCTACGAGCAGTACTTC. It specifies CASGSGASLGSYEQYF.

The CDR3: CASSLGPGGTNEKLFF. The CDR3, as DNA: TGTGCCAGCAGCTTGGGGCCAGGGGGCACTAATGAAAAACTGTTTTTT. The V call is TRBV7-6, the J call TRBJ1-4, with TRBD1 identical over 8 bases. Germline CDR1 is SGHVS and CDR2 is FNYEAQ. J gave up 2 bases and V 3 bases, and 5 bases lay outside the gene matches. This CDR3 has 16 residues. Together with reference TRBV7-6 and TRBJ1-4, the CDR3 gives the full variable domain: GAGVSQSPRYKVTKRGQDVALRCDPISGHVSLYWYRQALGQGPEFLTYFNYEAQQDKSGLPNDRFSAERPEGSISTLTIQRTEQRDSAMYRCASSLGPGGTNEKLFFGSGTQLSVL.

This CDR3 is CASSLNFPSPGELFF. The CDR3 DNA reads as TGTGCCAGCAGCTTAAATTTTCCTTCACCGGGGGAGCTGTTTTTT. The genes are TRBV7-9 and TRBJ2-2; D is unclear. Germline V gene lookup returns CDR1 SEHNR and CDR2 FQNEAQ (reference sequence). The length of the CDR3 is 15 residues. Trimming shortened V by 2 bases and J by 8 bases, and 15 bases separated the two germline ends.

CDR3 sequence: CATSDLPGDPTDTQYF. The DNA of the CDR3 is TGTGCCACCAGTGATTTGCCAGGGGATCCCACAGATACGCAGTATTTT. V and J are TRBV24-1 and TRBJ2-3; D may be TRBD1 (6 bases). Per germline, CDR1 KGHDR and CDR2 SFDVKD. The CDR3 consists of 16 residues. V was pared by 0 bases and J by 2 bases, with 11 bases between.

This clonotype was counted between two and nine times. V and J are TRBV4-2 and TRBJ2-7; TRBD2 matches at 12 bases. CDR1 and CDR2 from the germline V gene are LGHNA and YNFKEQ. The CDR3 length is 14 residues. J lost 5 bases, V lost 4 bases, and 3 bases had no gene match. DNA for the CDR3: TGTGCCAGCAGCCTAAGGACTAGCGGGGACGAGCAGTACTTC. Translated: CASSLRTSGDEQYF.

This clonotype was observed many times. The chain couples TRBV7-2 to TRBJ2-1; maybe TRBD2 (6 bases). The CDR3 extends over 16 amino acids. The V gene lost 3 bases and the J gene lost 3 bases, with 15 bases spanning the gap. Per the germline V gene, CDR1 is SGHTA and CDR2 is FQGNSA. CDR3 coding DNA: TGTGCCAGCAGCTTCCGAGGTGGCGGGGACTACAATGAGCAGTTCTTC. Its translation: CASSFRGGGDYNEQFF.

CDR3 region: CASSLPPTDTQYF. CDR3 in DNA: TGTGCCAGCAGCTTACCCCCCACAGATACGCAGTATTTT. The chain carries TRBV13 and TRBJ2-3; D gene unclear. The germline V gene has CDR1 PRHDT and CDR2 FYEKMQ (reference sequence). The CDR3 totals 13 residues. V shed 2 bases and J shed 2 bases, with 5 bases lying between them.

V is TRBV12-3 or TRBV12-4 and J is TRBJ2-1; possibly TRBD2 for D (5 bases). The CDR3 extends over 13 amino acids. V lost 7 bases to trimming and J lost 8 bases, with 15 bases between them. CDR3 protein: CASNGAVSDEQFF. DNA of the CDR3: TGTGCCAGCAACGGAGCGGTTTCCGATGAGCAGTTCTTC.

The CDR3 sequence is CASSYRVGAGYVYNEQFF. The CDR3 nucleotides are TGTGCCAGCAGTTACCGGGTGGGAGCGGGGTATGTGTACAATGAGCAGTTCTTC. V gene TRBV6-6 combines with J gene TRBJ2-1; 7 bases are shared with TRBD2. The V gene end was trimmed by 2 bases and the J gene end by 4 bases; junction bases not matched to a gene: 14. The CDR3 runs 18 residues. Germline V gene sequence: CDR1 MNHNY, CDR2 SVGAGI (reference sequence).

This clonotype was seen at least ten times. The chain employs TRBV10-3 and TRBJ1-1, with 7 bases fitting TRBD1. CDR3 length equals 14 residues. J gave up 1 base and V 5 bases, and 4 bases lay outside the gene matches. CDR1 is ENHRY and CDR2 is SYGVKD in the germline V gene. The CDR3 loop is CAISRTGENTEAFF. CDR3 sequence (DNA): TGTGCCATCAGTCGGACAGGAGAGAACACTGAAGCTTTCTTT.

The chain links TRBV28 to TRBJ2-1, with 7 bases identical to TRBD1. Germline CDR1 reads MDHEN; CDR2 reads SYDVKM. The V gene end was trimmed by 8 bases and the J gene end by 7 bases; junction bases not matched to a gene: 11. The CDR3 sequence is 14 residues long. CDR3 in amino acids: CASGPLQGKNEQFF. The CDR3 region has the DNA TGTGCCAGCGGGCCACTACAGGGGAAGAATGAGCAGTTCTTC.

This chain's CDR3 is CASSRLAGGRDTQYF. The CDR3 DNA follows: TGTGCCAGCAGCCGACTAGCGGGGGGCCGAGATACGCAGTATTTT. The chain links TRBV2 to TRBJ2-3; TRBD2 matches 13 bases. Germline assignment: CDR1 SNHLY and CDR2 FYNNEI. The J segment lost 5 bases and the V segment lost 6 bases, leaving 5 bases of the junction unmatched. CDR3 length: 15 residues.

The V and J genes are TRBV19 and TRBJ2-7; perhaps TRBD2 as D (7 bases). V lost 6 bases, J lost 6 bases, and 12 bases lay in between. CDR3 size: 12 residues. The germline V gene has CDR1 LNHDA and CDR2 SQIVND (reference sequence). The CDR3 bases are TGTGCCAGTAGGGGGGGGGGCGGCGAGCAGTACTTC. This translates into CASRGGGGEQYF.

V and J are TRBV27 and TRBJ1-5; D is ambiguous. This CDR3 is built from 14 residues. Trimming removed 2 bases from V and 7 bases from J, with 12 bases in between. Germline assignment: CDR1 MNHEY and CDR2 SMNVEV (reference sequence). Here the CDR3 reads CASSLLGQEQPQHF. CDR3 sequence (DNA): TGTGCCAGCAGTTTACTAGGGCAGGAGCAGCCCCAGCATTTT.

The chain uses TRBV12-3 or TRBV12-4 and TRBJ1-2; possible D gene TRBD1, 5 bases. Trimming shortened V by 3 bases and J by 5 bases, and 13 bases separated the two germline ends. This CDR3 region has 14 residues. The CDR3 is CASSLNGARYGYTF. CDR3 in DNA: TGTGCCAGCAGTTTGAACGGGGCGCGGTATGGCTACACCTTC.

The chain recombines TRBV7-9 with TRBJ2-7; 8 nucleotides match TRBD1. J gave up 3 bases and V 4 bases, and 5 bases lay outside the gene matches. Germline V gene data show CDR1 as SEHNR and CDR2 as FQNEAQ (reference sequence). The CDR3 contains 14 residues. Here the CDR3 reads CASSSTGGNYEQYF. As DNA, the CDR3 is TGTGCCAGCAGCTCCACAGGGGGAAACTACGAGCAGTACTTC.

The chain couples TRBV27 to TRBJ1-5; D gene uncertain. Trimming took 11 bases from V and 4 from J, leaving 18 bases between them. The CDR3 covers 14 residues. CDR1 is MNHEY and CDR2 is SMNVEV in the germline V gene (reference sequence). The CDR3 region is CASALSGVNQPQHF. DNA for the CDR3: TGTGCCTCCGCGCTCTCTGGAGTTAATCAGCCCCAGCATTTT.

The sample holds a few counts of this clonotype. The rearrangement joins TRBV7-8 to TRBJ1-2; D perhaps matches TRBD1 (6 bases). Trimming cost V 5 bases and J 0 bases, with 19 bases left between them. Germline V CDR1 and CDR2: SGHVS, FQNEAQ. This CDR3 has 17 amino acids. This CDR3 is CASSRWGAEDPNYGYTF. DNA for the CDR3: TGTGCCAGCAGCCGGTGGGGGGCTGAAGACCCTAACTATGGCTACACCTTC.

CDR3 nucleotide sequence: TGTGCCAGCGTCAGCGGGGCAGGGGGCTTAGATACGCAGTATTTT. This gives the protein CASVSGAGGLDTQYF. J is TRBJ2-3 and V is TRBV7-6; tentatively, D is TRBD1 (8 bases). The CDR3 is made up of 15 amino acids. Germline loops: CDR1 SGHVS, CDR2 FNYEAQ. Trimming removed 8 bases from V and 5 bases from J, with 20 bases in between.

This clonotype was seen at least ten times. J is TRBJ2-1 and V is TRBV12-3 or TRBV12-4; D perhaps matches TRBD2 (7 bases). This CDR3 has 16 amino acids. The V and J ends lost 5 bases and 3 bases respectively, with 17 bases between them. The CDR3 reads CASSLIGGGHYNEQFF. In nucleotides, the CDR3 is TGTGCCAGCAGTCTCATTGGGGGGGGACACTACAATGAGCAGTTCTTC.

The table lists this clonotype with a few counts. The chain links TRBV7-9 to TRBJ2-2, with D unresolved. From germline, CDR1 is SEHNR and CDR2 FQNEAQ (reference sequence). The CDR3 covers 13 residues. Deletions cut 2 bases from V and 5 bases from J, with 6 bases between. CDR3 region: CASSLIGTGELFF. CDR3 in DNA: TGTGCCAGCAGCTTAATTGGTACCGGGGAGCTGTTTTTT.